The entry below gives a single TCR beta chain sequence along with its context. What it binds is unknown. An end of the junction differs from the germline gene, which may be a read error. This sample was taken from a study of T cells in Graves' hyperthyroidism and ophthalmopathy. Turning to the study itself: The blood sample was taken at first diagnosis, before treatment began.

Participants, patients aged 18 to 65, had newly diagnosed hyperthyroidism with a duration under 2 months. This CDR3 has 16 amino acids. Germline assignment: CDR1 SSHAT and CDR2 FNYEAQ (reference sequence). Regions amplified from RNA transcripts were the TCR beta CDR3 regions. The primer set for the first-round RT-PCR of the TCR CDR3 was HTBI. TCRdb processed the multiplex PCR reads anew with MiXCR; each CDR3 protein has one entry. The table has about 500,000 distinct CDR3 sequences, roughly 14% seen once. Study conclusions and caveats: Progression to ophthalmopathy was predicted a median of 6.5 months early. In the blood, most expanded thyroid clonotypes above 0.001 appeared as well.

This receptor was obtained from a woman aged 18-29 years with Graves' hyperthyroidism. The chain recombines TRBV7-7 with TRBJ2-7; maybe TRBD2 (6 bases). What was sequenced was blood. CDR3 in DNA: TGTGCTAGCAGCTTACAACCGGGACTTTTCTTTGGCGAGCAGTACTTC. Its protein is CASSLQPGLFFGEQYF.